This T cell receptor (beta chain) was captured by sequencing in a study of blood T cell repertoires in COVID-19. From germline, CDR1 is MNHEY and CDR2 SMNVEV (reference sequence). The CDR3 contains 13 residues. V was pared by 5 bases and J by 6 bases, with 13 bases between. The data were produced by immunoSEQ multiplex PCR, yet TCRdb's version contains in-frame clones alone and is incomplete. The sample carries hundreds of thousands of clones, around four fifths recorded once. All enrollees were roughly 18 to 95 years old and from roughly 26 US areas. This chain links TRBV27 with TRBJ1-2; possible D gene TRBD1, 5 bases. The TCR sequence derives from a woman between 50 and 59 years old who had been exposed to COVID-19. Source material: PBMCs or T cells enriched from blood (not recorded which). CDR3 region: CASSGQGRDGYTF. The CDR3 region has the DNA TGTGCCAGCAGTGGACAAGGGCGCGATGGCTACACCTTC.